A single T cell receptor (beta chain) is shown here with its context. Its antigen is not known. The use of genomic DNA as template underpinned the TCR beta VDJ and CDR3 profiling. From the reads, TCRdb called clonotypes with MiXCR, one entry per CDR3 protein. This sample has fewer than 85,000 distinct CDR3 sequences, with 55% to 75% found just once. The data were taken from a study of CD8+CD57+ T cells in acquired aplastic anemia. Study-wide background: Sorted CD4+ plus CD8+ cells gave DNA averaging roughly 3 ug. Study-wide results and caveats: Patients versus controls showed no significant CD8+ Simpson's diversity difference. It was found that about 31 CD8+ CDR3 sequences were shared between patients and controls.

It was patients with CD8+CD57+ cell expansion by flow cytometry who were chosen for sequencing. With no exception, the patients had severe acquired aplastic anemia. This TCR came from a human donor with aplastic anemia. The sequenced sample was sorted CD4+, CD8+, or CD8+CD57+ T cells (not recorded which) from PBMCs.

The CDR3 region has the DNA TGCGCCACTACCCGGGACTTGGGCTACGAGCAGTACTTC. Translation: CATTRDLGYEQYF. J is TRBJ2-7 and V is TRBV10-1; maybe TRBD2 (6 bases). V lost 10 bases to trimming and J lost 3 bases, with 16 bases between them. Germline V gene lookup returns CDR1 WNHNN and CDR2 SYGVQD (reference sequence). The CDR3 contains 13 residues.